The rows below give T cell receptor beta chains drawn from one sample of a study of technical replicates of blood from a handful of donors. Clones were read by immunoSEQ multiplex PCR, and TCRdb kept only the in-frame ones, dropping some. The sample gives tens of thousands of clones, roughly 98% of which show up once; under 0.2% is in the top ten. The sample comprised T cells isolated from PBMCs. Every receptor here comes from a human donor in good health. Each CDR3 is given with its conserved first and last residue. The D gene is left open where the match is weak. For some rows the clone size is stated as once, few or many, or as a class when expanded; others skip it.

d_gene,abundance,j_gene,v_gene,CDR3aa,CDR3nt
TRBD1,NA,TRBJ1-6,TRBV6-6,CASTESRQGTNSPLHF,TGTGCCAGCACCGAGAGTCGACAGGGCACAAATTCACCCCTCCACTTT
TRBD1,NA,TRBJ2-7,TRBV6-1,CASSEYRGYEQYF,TGTGCCAGCAGTGAGTACAGGGGCTACGAGCAGTACTTC
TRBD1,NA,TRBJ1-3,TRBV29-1,CSGSGTGGGNTIYF,TGCAGCGGGTCCGGGACAGGGGGGGGAAACACCATATATTTT
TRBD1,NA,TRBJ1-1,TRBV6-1,CASSRGQGAREAFF,TGTGCCAGCTCAAGGGGACAGGGGGCTCGTGAAGCTTTCTTT
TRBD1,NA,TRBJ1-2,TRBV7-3,CASSLGGQGTNYGYTF,TGTGCCAGCAGCTTAGGGGGACAGGGCACTAACTATGGCTACACCTTC
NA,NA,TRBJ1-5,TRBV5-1,CASSPDTNQPQHF,TGCGCCAGCAGCCCGGACACAAATCAGCCCCAGCATTTT
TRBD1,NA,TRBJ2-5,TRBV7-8,CASGRDRRQTQQETQYF,TGTGCCAGCGGCCGGGACAGACGACAGACTCAACAAGAGACCCAGTACTTC
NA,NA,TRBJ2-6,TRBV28,CASSPQGSGANVLTF,TGTGCCAGCAGTCCACAGGGTTCTGGGGCCAACGTCCTGACTTTC
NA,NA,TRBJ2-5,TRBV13,CASSPERGETQYF,TGTGCCAGCAGCCCGGAAAGGGGAGAGACCCAGTACTTC
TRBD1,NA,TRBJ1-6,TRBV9,CASREGTGVNSPLHF,TGTGCCAGCAGGGAAGGGACAGGGGTGAATTCACCCCTCCACTTT
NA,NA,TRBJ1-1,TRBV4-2,CASSQDGQAEEAFF,TGTGCCAGCAGCCAAGATGGCCAGGCCGAGGAAGCTTTCTTT
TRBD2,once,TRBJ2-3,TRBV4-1,CASSQFGLAGYSSTDTQYF,TGCGCCAGCAGCCAATTCGGACTAGCGGGGTACTCTAGCACAGATACGCAGTATTTT
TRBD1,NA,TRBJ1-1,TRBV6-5,CASSYSAGQGNTEAFF,TGTGCCAGCAGTTACTCGGCCGGACAGGGTAACACTGAAGCTTTCTTT
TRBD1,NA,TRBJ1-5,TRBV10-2,CASTMTGLNQPQHF,TGCGCCAGCACTATGACAGGGCTAAATCAGCCCCAGCATTTT
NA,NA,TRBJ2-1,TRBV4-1,CASSQEGRVTYNEQFF,TGCGCCAGCAGCCAAGAAGGCAGGGTCACCTACAATGAGCAGTTCTTC
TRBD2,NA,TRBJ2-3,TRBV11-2,CASTLGLAATDTQYF,TGTGCCAGCACTCTCGGACTAGCGGCCACAGATACGCAGTATTTT
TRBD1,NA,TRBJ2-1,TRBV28,CASRGGQGIDYNEQFF,TGTGCCAGCAGGGGGGGACAGGGGATAGACTACAATGAGCAGTTCTTC
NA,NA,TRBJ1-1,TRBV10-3,CAIKVGRDNTEAFF,TGTGCCATCAAGGTCGGGCGGGACAACACTGAAGCTTTCTTT
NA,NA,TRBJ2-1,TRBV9,CASSVAGASYNEQFF,TGTGCCAGCAGCGTCGCGGGGGCCTCCTACAATGAGCAGTTCTTC
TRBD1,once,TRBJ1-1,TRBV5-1,CASSLGTGAGMTFF,TGCGCCAGCAGCTTAGGGACAGGGGCGGGAATGACTTTCTTT
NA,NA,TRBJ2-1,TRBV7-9,CASSSPGGVSYNEQFF,TGTGCCAGCAGCTCCCCAGGAGGGGTCTCCTACAATGAGCAGTTCTTC
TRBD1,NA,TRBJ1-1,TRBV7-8,CASSPGTANTEAFF,TGTGCCAGCAGCCCGGGGACAGCGAACACTGAAGCTTTCTTT
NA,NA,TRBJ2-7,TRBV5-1,CASSFSSETYEQYF,TGCGCCAGCAGCTTTTCTAGCGAGACCTACGAGCAGTACTTC
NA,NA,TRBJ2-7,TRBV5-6,CASSGPLEQYF,TGTGCCAGCAGTGGCCCCCTCGAGCAGTACTTC
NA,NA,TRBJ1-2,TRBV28,CASSLAQEANYGYTF,TGTGCCAGCAGCCTGGCGCAGGAAGCTAACTATGGCTACACCTTC
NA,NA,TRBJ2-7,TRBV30,CAWSVLGVTYEQYF,TGTGCCTGGAGTGTACTCGGGGTCACCTACGAGCAGTACTTC
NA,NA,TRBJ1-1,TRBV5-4,CASSLDPAGYEAFF,TGTGCCAGCAGCTTGGATCCGGCGGGATACGAAGCTTTCTTT
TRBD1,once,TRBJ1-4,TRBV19,CASGRGRNEKLFF,TGTGCCAGTGGCAGGGGGCGGAACGAAAAACTGTTTTTT